The next 21 T cell receptor beta chains were all read from a single sample in a study of CD8 T cells in Susac syndrome (dated by TCRdb to about 2019). Libraries came from the immunoSEQ multiplex PCR assay. RNA was extracted using the RNeasy kit, and roughly 0.5 to 1 microgram was reverse transcribed with random hexamers. The public reads were quality trimmed at Q25 with fastp and then assembled into clones with MiXCR by TCRdb, keeping productive beta chains. Every distinct CDR3 protein forms one entry, paired with its most common genes and DNA. The sample profile shows 200,000 to 250,000 distinct CDR3 sequences; roughly 92% of them were found once. The ten largest clones take up around 0.13% of the sample. The sequencing input was CD8+ T cells from PBMCs. The receptors were sampled from a human donor with multiple sclerosis.

V and J are TRBV7-2 and TRBJ2-3; possible D gene TRBD2, 5 bases. V dropped 3 bases and J dropped 0 bases, with 10 bases sitting between them. The CDR3 is 15 amino acids. Per germline, CDR1 SGHTA and CDR2 FQGNSA. CDR3 loop: CASSLGAISTDTQYF. As DNA, the CDR3 is TGTGCCAGCAGCTTGGGAGCAATCAGCACAGATACGCAGTATTTT.

The gene calls are TRBV19 and TRBJ2-1; D unclear. This CDR3 has 17 residues. The V end lost 0 bases, the J end lost 0 bases, and 12 bases lay between the germline ends. Germline assignment: CDR1 LNHDA and CDR2 SQIVND (reference sequence). CDR3 protein: CASSIDRAGSSYNEQFF. As DNA, the CDR3 is TGTGCCAGTAGTATAGATCGCGCCGGAAGCTCCTACAATGAGCAGTTCTTC.

The rearrangement links TRBV30 to TRBJ2-1; 8 bases are a match to TRBD2. The CDR3 covers 16 residues. CDR1 and CDR2 (germline): GTSNPN, SVGIG (reference sequence). The V and J ends lost 5 bases and 0 bases, in that order; junction bases with no gene match: 9. CDR3: CAWAGLADSSYNEQFF. The DNA for the CDR3 is TGTGCCTGGGCTGGACTAGCCGATAGCTCCTACAATGAGCAGTTCTTC. Based on the CDR3 plus reference TRBV30 and TRBJ2-1, the full variable domain is SQTIHQWPATLVQPVGSPLSLECTVEGTSNPNLYWYRQAAGRGLQLLFYSVGIGQISSEVPQNLSASRPQDRQFILSSKKLLLSDSGFYLCAWAGLADSSYNEQFFGPGTRLTVL.

The rearrangement joins TRBV30 to TRBJ1-2; no reliable D call. This CDR3 is built from 15 residues. The V end lost 0 bases, the J end lost 7 bases, and 18 bases lay between the germline ends. From germline, CDR1 is GTSNPN and CDR2 SVGIG (reference sequence). In DNA form, the CDR3 reads TGTGCCTGGAGTGTTTGGATAGGGCAGGTCGTTGGCTACACCTTC. This codes for CAWSVWIGQVVGYTF.

This rearrangement joins TRBV7-9 to TRBJ2-4; 10 bases match TRBD1. The CDR3 is 16 residues long. The trim removed 2 bases at V and 5 bases at J, leaving 6 bases unmatched. Germline CDR1 and CDR2: SEHNR and FQNEAQ (reference sequence). Written as DNA, the CDR3 is TGTGCCAGCAGCTTAAGCCCCGGGACAGGGGAAAACATTCAGTACTTC. Protein sequence: CASSLSPGTGENIQYF.

To note about this clonotype: Its ends do not fully match the called genes, so a read error is possible. V and J are TRBV7-9 and TRBJ1-1; 9 nucleotides line up with TRBD1. This CDR3 is built from 14 residues. CDR1 is SEHNR and CDR2 is FQNEAQ in the germline V gene (reference sequence). The CDR3 DNA sequence: TGTGCCAGCATCTTAGGACAGGGGTTTACTGAATTCTTCTTT. This encodes CASILGQGFTEFFF.

The chain employs TRBV5-4 and TRBJ2-1; 12 bases are shared with TRBD2. This CDR3 contains 16 residues. V trimming: 4 bases; J trimming: 5 bases; junction bases outside the gene matches: 7. CDR1 and CDR2 from the germline V gene are SGHNT and YYREEE (reference sequence). The CDR3 reads CASSTRLAGVNNEQFF. DNA of the CDR3: TGTGCCAGCAGCACCAGACTAGCGGGGGTTAACAATGAGCAGTTCTTC.

CDR3 in amino acids: CASCPGMMNTEAFF. The CDR3 DNA follows: TGCGCCAGCTGCCCAGGGATGATGAACACTGAAGCTTTCTTT. The chain links TRBV5-1 to TRBJ1-1; a possible D gene is TRBD1 (5 bases). Germline V gives CDR1 SGHRS, CDR2 YFSETQ. V lost 7 bases and J lost 0, with 13 bases in between. CDR3 length: 14 amino acids.

J is TRBJ2-3 and V is TRBV6-6; D call uncertain. This CDR3 is 14 amino acids long. With 1 base removed from V and 2 bases from J, the gap between germline ends came to 7 bases. Germline values: CDR1 MNHNY, CDR2 SVGAGI (reference sequence). This CDR3 reads CASSYLGPTDTQYF. The CDR3 nucleotides are TGTGCCAGCAGTTACTTAGGGCCCACAGATACGCAGTATTTT.

The chain has TRBV9 and TRBJ2-1, with 8 bases aligning to TRBD1. Trimming cost V 0 bases and J 6 bases; bases outside gene matches: 5. The length of the CDR3 is 15 residues. Looked up from germline, CDR1 is SGDLS and CDR2 is YYNGEE. The CDR3 region is CASSVEDRVGNEQFF. As DNA, the CDR3 is TGTGCCAGCAGCGTAGAGGACAGGGTGGGCAATGAGCAGTTCTTC. Looking up the rest from reference TRBV9 and TRBJ2-1 gives the full variable domain: DSGVTQTPKHLITATGQRVTLRCSPRSGDLSVYWYQQSLDQGLQFLIQYYNGEERAKGNILERFSAQQFPDLHSELNLSSLELGDSALYFCASSVEDRVGNEQFFGPGTRLTVL.

CDR3 protein: CSARGLYYNEQFF. CDR3 coding DNA: TGCAGTGCTAGAGGGCTATACTACAATGAGCAGTTCTTC. This rearrangement joins TRBV20-1 to TRBJ2-1; D is uncertain. This CDR3 is 13 amino acids long. Trimming removed 1 base from V and 3 bases from J, with 7 bases in between. Germline CDR1 and CDR2: DFQATT and SNEGSKA (reference sequence).

This chain joins TRBV5-6 and TRBJ2-5; 7 nucleotides agree with TRBD1. V shed 4 bases and J 6 bases; nucleotides not matched to a gene: 6. The CDR3 runs to 13 residues. Germline loops: CDR1 SGHDT, CDR2 YYEEEE. CDR3 sequence: CASSLDRSQTQYF. The DNA of the CDR3 is TGTGCCAGCAGCCTGGACAGGAGCCAGACCCAGTACTTC.

The rearrangement links TRBV6-1 to TRBJ2-2, with TRBD1 identical over 9 bases. Trimming took 4 bases from V and 1 from J; bases not matched to a gene: 4. There are 16 residues in the CDR3. Per germline, CDR1 MNHNS and CDR2 SASEGT. CDR3 loop: CASSAGQGLNTGELFF. CDR3 nucleotides: TGTGCCAGCAGTGCGGGACAGGGACTGAACACCGGGGAGCTGTTTTTT.

There are a few counts of this clonotype. V is TRBV4-1 and J is TRBJ2-5; 7 positions match TRBD2. CDR1 and CDR2 from the germline V gene are MGHRA and YSYEKL. J lost 5 bases, V lost 4 bases, and 10 bases had no gene match. The CDR3 totals 15 residues. The CDR3, as DNA: TGCGCCAGCAGCCCCCAGCTAGCGGAGGGGGAGACCCAGTACTTC. Its protein is CASSPQLAEGETQYF.

This clonotype was picked up one time. V gene TRBV7-6 combines with J gene TRBJ2-7; 8 bases line up with TRBD1. CDR3 length: 14 amino acids. The ends lost 0 bases at V and 6 bases at J; junction bases unmatched: 4. The germline V gene has CDR1 SGHVS and CDR2 FNYEAQ. The CDR3 loop is CASSLAQGAGEQYF. CDR3 DNA: TGTGCCAGCAGCTTAGCCCAGGGGGCTGGCGAGCAGTACTTC.

The chain employs TRBV7-6 and TRBJ2-2, with D perhaps TRBD2 (5 bases). This CDR3 is built from 17 residues. Trimming removed 1 base from V and 4 bases from J, with 16 bases in between. Per germline, CDR1 SGHVS and CDR2 FNYEAQ. The CDR3 DNA sequence: TGTGCCAGCAGCTTAGATCACTCCCTAGCCCCCACCGGGGAGCTGTTTTTT. The encoded protein is CASSLDHSLAPTGELFF.

The chain employs TRBV7-2 and TRBJ1-1; TRBD1 agrees at 7 bases. J lost 5 bases, V lost 6 bases, and 6 bases had no gene match. This CDR3 is built from 13 residues. CDR1 SGHTA and CDR2 FQGNSA come from the germline V gene. The CDR3 DNA reads TGTGCCAGCAGGTTCGACAGGGTTACTGAAGCTTTCTTT. Translating gives CASRFDRVTEAFF. The complete variable domain, with remaining parts taken from reference TRBV7-2 and TRBJ1-1, reads GAGVSQSPSNKVTEKGKDVELRCDPISGHTALYWYRQSLGQGLEFLIYFQGNSAPDKSGLPSDRFSAERTGGSVSTLTIQRTQQEDSAVYLCASRFDRVTEAFFGQGTRLTVV.

J is TRBJ2-1 and V is TRBV20-1; 11 bases agree with TRBD2. J was trimmed by 6 bases and V by 5 bases; bases with no gene match: 15. The CDR3 loop spans 17 amino acids. Germline assignment: CDR1 DFQATT and CDR2 SNEGSKA (reference sequence). This CDR3 reads CSAPRRVLAGVVNEQFF. As DNA, the CDR3 is TGCAGTGCTCCCCGTCGGGTACTAGCGGGAGTCGTCAATGAGCAGTTCTTC.

This chain joins TRBV7-2 and TRBJ1-3; tentatively, D is TRBD1 (5 bases). V was shortened by 4 bases and J by 2 bases, with 9 bases between the two germline ends. Germline V gene lookup returns CDR1 SGHTA and CDR2 FQGNSA. This CDR3 is 14 amino acids long. CDR3 region: CASSYQGAGNTIYF. The DNA for the CDR3 is TGTGCCAGCAGCTACCAGGGAGCTGGAAACACCATATATTTT.

This clonotype came up a few times. The gene calls are TRBV29-1 and TRBJ2-7; D is possibly TRBD2 (6 bases). This CDR3 spans 13 amino acids. Trimming cost V 4 bases and J 3 bases, with 13 bases left between them. Germline CDR1 is SQVTM and CDR2 is ANQGSEA. The CDR3 nucleotides read TGCAGCGTTGTTAGCGGCGAGGGCTACGAGCAGTACTTC. It is translated as CSVVSGEGYEQYF.

V and J are TRBV5-1 and TRBJ2-1, with D perhaps matching TRBD1 (6 bases). Germline CDR1 SGHRS, CDR2 YFSETQ. Trimming took 4 bases from V and 6 from J, leaving 20 bases between them. The CDR3 extends over 16 amino acids. The CDR3 coding sequence is TGCGCCAGCAGCCTTTATAGGGGGAGTGTGGTCAATGAGCAGTTCTTC. Protein sequence: CASSLYRGSVVNEQFF.